Below, one T cell receptor (beta chain) is given with its context. Which antigen it targets is not known. No much larger clone is present one base from it, and per-base qualities are unavailable. Library method: the immunoSEQ multiplex PCR assay. What TCRdb holds here is the immuneACCESS table cut down to in-frame rearrangements. Part of the clones is not present; checked against another copy, under half of the missing clones reflect an unresolved V gene, and the others are unexplained. The sample contains about 98,000 clones, under 95% of them found a single time. The ten biggest clones cover about 2.3% of the sample. The entry originates in a study of T cell changes during pregnancy in multiple sclerosis (dated by TCRdb to the late 2010s). With respect to the entire study: Changes in the T cell repertoire over the course of pregnancy were examined in this study in women with multiple sclerosis.

From the germline V gene (reference sequence), CDR1 is GTSNPN and CDR2 is SVGIG. V and J are trimmed by 2 bases and 4 bases, and the gene matches miss 7 bases of the junction. From the cysteine up to the phenylalanine, the CDR3 has a length of 14 residues. Of all the DNA, just the CDR3 is kept, 42 bases in frame from base 1. The TCR sequence derives from a female donor in good health, enrolled as a control in a pregnancy study. This specimen consisted of peripheral blood, obtained after pregnancy. The sequence is built from TRBV30 and TRBJ1-2; 7 bases in the middle match TRBD1. The CDR3 reads as follows: CAWSTGVALYGYTF. The sequenced DNA: TGTGCCTGGAGTACAGGGGTTGCCCTCTATGGCTACACCTTC.